This TCR beta chain was recorded in a study of OX40 agonist ivuxolimab in advanced cancers. CDR3 length equals 17 residues. Trimming took 0 bases from V and 2 from J; bases not matched to a gene: 6. The germline V gene has CDR1 LNHNV and CDR2 YYDKDF (reference sequence). Data came from immunoSEQ multiplex PCR; TCRdb stores just in-frame clones and leaves some out. The profile shows 36,000 or so clones, around 77% of them singletons. The specimen comprised CD4+ or CD8+ T cells sorted from blood, sampled in a trial of the OX40 agonist ivuxolimab. The rearrangement links TRBV15 to TRBJ2-7; 11 positions agree with TRBD2. The TCR comes from an adult with an advanced solid tumor such as melanoma, head and neck, liver or kidney cancer. The CDR3 sequence is CATSRDLLTSGAYEQYF. DNA of the CDR3: TGTGCCACCAGCAGAGATCTACTGACTAGCGGGGCCTACGAGCAGTACTTC. Together with reference TRBV15 and TRBJ2-7, the CDR3 gives the full variable domain: DAMVIQNPRYQVTQFGKPVTLSCSQTLNHNVMYWYQQKSSQAPKLLFHYYDKDFNNEADTPDNFQSRRPNTSFCFLDIRSPGLGDTAMYLCATSRDLLTSGAYEQYFGPGTRLTVT.